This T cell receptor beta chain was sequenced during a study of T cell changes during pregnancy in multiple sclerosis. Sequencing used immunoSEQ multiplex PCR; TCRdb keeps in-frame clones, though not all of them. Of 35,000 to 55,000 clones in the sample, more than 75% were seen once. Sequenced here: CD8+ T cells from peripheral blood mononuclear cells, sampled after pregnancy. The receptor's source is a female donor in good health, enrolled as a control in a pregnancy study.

The CDR3 coding sequence is TGTGCCAGCAGAAGACAGGGTTTCCGGGAGCTGTTTTTT. Translating gives CASRRQGFRELFF. The J gene is TRBJ2-2, the V gene TRBV28, with 7 positions matching TRBD1. The CDR3 extends over 13 amino acids. J gave up 9 bases and V 6 bases, and 7 bases lay outside the gene matches. CDR1 and CDR2 from the germline V gene are MDHEN and SYDVKM.